Sequencing of this TCR beta chain was carried out in a study of OX40 agonist ivuxolimab in advanced cancers. For the study in its entirety: Ivuxolimab was an agonistic, fully human IgG2 monoclonal antibody directed against OX40 (CD134), a costimulatory receptor. Intravenous ivuxolimab was administered to patients every 2 weeks at six dose levels: 0.01, 0.1, 0.3, 1.5, 3 and 10 mg/kg. Of the approximately 53 patients in dose escalation, approximately 20 had hepatocellular carcinoma, about 15 had melanoma, 9 had renal cell carcinoma and 9 had head and neck cancer. The dose-escalation cohort was about 83% male with a mean age of around 64 years, ranging from roughly 20 to 80. Patients were allowed to have had prior anti-PD-1, anti-PD-L1 or anti-CTLA-4 therapy, and around two fifths of the dose-escalation patients had been treated with checkpoint inhibitors. Partial responses occurred in three dose-escalation patients, of whom one had hepatocellular carcinoma and two had cutaneous melanoma. The purpose of peripheral TCRbeta sequencing was to test whether ivuxolimab changed TCR sequence diversity and led to clonal T-cell expansion. The paper describes the monotherapy dose-escalation part (N ≈ 49 patients) of the phase I trial of ivuxolimab.

The trial excluded patients who had a history of autoimmune disease or were on systemic immunosuppression. Peripheral blood for TCR sequencing was drawn from every dose cohort at baseline, at cycle 4 day 1 and at cycle 7 day 1. The samples were drawn from a first-in-human, open-label, multicenter phase I dose-escalation trial of ivuxolimab. Adults with locally advanced or metastatic head and neck squamous cell, hepatocellular, melanoma or renal cell carcinoma were enrolled in the trial. Before TCR sequencing, CD4+ and CD8+ T cells were separately sorted from peripheral blood. To note about this clone: The specificity of this receptor is unknown. No per-base quality is available; no much larger clone lies one base away.

Genomic DNA was isolated from the sorted cells so that the TCRbeta CDR3 region could be sequenced. TCRbeta CDR3 regions were sequenced using the immunoSEQ Assay. The source is immuneACCESS, and TCRdb retained only in-frame sequences with V and J called. Part of the clones is not carried over; for the studies checked, unresolved V genes explain less than half of this, and the remainder is unexplained. In all, the sample holds over 70,000 clones, and about 86% of those were seen once. The top ten hold around 1.6% of the sample. Inclusive of the bounding cysteine and phenylalanine, the CDR3 is 14 residues long. Just the 42-base CDR3 DNA is kept, in frame starting at base 1. Looking up the germline V gene yields CDR1 SGHRS and CDR2 YFSETQ. V is shortened by 4 bases, J by 0 bases, and the region joining them spans 11 bases. Beyond this particular receptor, the publication reports: At doses from 0.1 to 3.0 mg/kg, clonal expansion was seen in both CD4+ and CD8+ blood T cells between baseline and week 6. The antigen specificity of the clonally expanded peripheral T cells was not determined. Low levels of normalized T-cell clonal expansion were also seen in some patients who did not respond. On average, CD8+ T cells showed more expanded clones than CD4+ T cells after ivuxolimab. In the 0.1-3.0 mg/kg groups, partial responders had among the lowest normalized peripheral clonal expansion, particularly in CD8+ T cells.

The sequence links TRBV5-1 to TRBJ2-7, with no confident D gene call. Sample: CD4+ or CD8+ T cells sorted from blood, taken in a trial of the OX40 agonist ivuxolimab. The sequence came from an adult with an advanced solid tumor such as melanoma, head and neck, liver or kidney cancer. The CDR3 protein is CASSLRGPSYEQYF. DNA sequence: TGCGCCAGCAGCCTCCGCGGACCCTCCTACGAGCAGTACTTC.